Included here is one T cell receptor (beta chain) sequence, with context. The sample originates from a study of cytomegalovirus exposure and HLA in healthy donors. Study-level information: Unique TCRs numbering around 80 million, obtained from HLA-typed donors, made up an early data release.

13 Jbeta primers and 60 Vbeta primers were used for the PCR. TCRdb's table, derived via immunoSEQ multiplex PCR, lists solely in-frame clones and lacks some. This table holds about 98,000 clones, more than 60% found once. Trimming left V 0 bases short and J 0 bases short, with 9 bases between. Germline V gene data show CDR1 as SGHRS and CDR2 as YFSETQ. The CDR3 has 15 residues. The rearrangement joins TRBV5-1 to TRBJ1-1; a possible D gene is TRBD1 (5 bases). Sequencing was done on a sample of PBMCs. This receptor was identified in a man aged 18 to 30 in good health and CMV-seropositive. CDR3 in DNA: TGCGCCAGCAGCTTGGGACAGAGAATGAACACTGAAGCTTTCTTT. This codes for CASSLGQRMNTEAFF.